The 25 T cell receptor beta chains in this list originate from one sample, sequenced in a study of technical replicates of blood from several donors. The assay was immunoSEQ multiplex PCR, and TCRdb's table has in-frame clones only and misses some. The sample holds tens of thousands of clones, 90% to 95% seen once. Sequencing used T cells isolated from PBMCs. Every receptor here comes from a human donor in good health.

The chain carries TRBV19 and TRBJ1-2; TRBD1 matches 9 bases. With 3 bases clipped from V and 6 bases from J, the junction kept 8 bases outside the gene matches. CDR3 length: 15 amino acids. Germline V CDR1 and CDR2: LNHDA, SQIVND (reference sequence). CDR3 amino acids: CASSIRDRDIHGYTF. The CDR3 coding sequence is TGTGCCAGTAGTATCCGGGACAGGGATATACATGGCTACACCTTC.

This chain joins TRBV19 and TRBJ1-1; D remains ambiguous. The CDR3 covers 15 residues. Germline V gene sequence: CDR1 LNHDA, CDR2 SQIVND (reference sequence). The V end lost 5 bases, the J end lost 0 bases, and 13 bases lay between the germline ends. CDR3 amino acids: CASSRSGVMNTEAFF. CDR3 bases: TGTGCCAGTAGTCGTTCCGGGGTCATGAACACTGAAGCTTTCTTT.

This clone was counted a single time. V and J are TRBV10-1 and TRBJ2-1; 15 nucleotides align to TRBD2. The CDR3 extends over 16 amino acids. V lost 6 bases, J lost 9 bases, and 9 bases stayed unmatched. In germline, CDR1 is WNHNN, CDR2 SYGVQD (reference sequence). The CDR3 region is CASSRGLAGGRGEQFF. CDR3 DNA: TGCGCCAGCAGCCGGGGACTAGCGGGAGGAAGGGGTGAGCAGTTCTTC.

This chain joins TRBV19 and TRBJ2-7; 9 nucleotides match TRBD1. Trimming at V came to 8 bases and at J to 4 bases, leaving 15 bases not matched to a gene. The length of the CDR3 is 16 residues. From germline, CDR1 is LNHDA and CDR2 SQIVND (reference sequence). CDR3 amino acids: CASGSITGTGIYEQYF. CDR3 coding DNA: TGTGCCAGTGGTAGTATCACCGGGACAGGGATATACGAGCAGTACTTC.

The chain uses TRBV18 and TRBJ2-2; 8 nucleotides agree with TRBD1. Germline V CDR1 and CDR2: KGHSH, LQKENI. CDR3 size: 15 residues. Trimming removed 3 bases from V and 3 bases from J; junction bases left unmatched: 3. CDR3 protein: CASSPVTGDTGELFF. The CDR3 coding sequence is TGTGCCAGCTCACCCGTGACAGGGGACACCGGGGAGCTGTTTTTT. The full variable domain, in which reference TRBV18 and TRBJ2-2 provide the parts outside the CDR3, is NAGVMQNPRHLVRRRGQEARLRCSPMKGHSHVYWYRQLPEEGLKFMVYLQKENIIDESGMPKERFSAEFPKEGPSILRIQQVVRGDSAAYFCASSPVTGDTGELFFGEGSRLTVL.

The chain is built from TRBV25-1 and TRBJ2-7, with a tentative D call TRBD2 (6 bases). The CDR3 totals 13 residues. The germline V gene has CDR1 MGHDK and CDR2 SYGVNS. V shed 6 bases and J shed 4 bases, with 13 bases lying between them. The CDR3 loop is CASRGGRPYEQYF. CDR3 nucleotide sequence: TGTGCCAGCAGAGGAGGGCGGCCTTACGAGCAGTACTTC.

In the case of this clone: Mismatch with germline at one junction end may stem from a read error. The chain is built from TRBV19 and TRBJ2-4; 7 bases map to TRBD2. This CDR3 region has 13 residues. CDR1 and CDR2 (germline): LNHDA, SQIVND (reference sequence). The CDR3 region is CASSVEAGDIQYF. CDR3 coding DNA: TGTGCCAGTAGTGTAGAGGCGGGAGACATTCAGTACTTC.

The chain combines TRBV13 with TRBJ2-3; D is possibly TRBD2 (5 bases). The V gene lost 3 bases and the J gene lost 5 bases, with 6 bases spanning the gap. CDR1 PRHDT and CDR2 FYEKMQ come from the germline V gene (reference sequence). The CDR3 sequence is 12 residues long. In nucleotides, the CDR3 is TGTGCCAGCAGCTTCGAGGGAGATACGCAGTATTTT. It yields the protein CASSFEGDTQYF. The entire variable domain, with the rest obtained from reference TRBV13 and TRBJ2-3, is as follows: AAGVIQSPRHLIKEKRETATLKCYPIPRHDTVYWYQQGPGQDPQFLISFYEKMQSDKGSIPDRFSAQQFSDYHSELNMSSLELGDSALYFCASSFEGDTQYFGPGTRLTVL.

V gene TRBV29-1 combines with J gene TRBJ2-4; D may be TRBD2 (5 bases). Trimming pared 4 bases from V and 7 bases from J, leaving 20 bases between. CDR3 length equals 15 residues. Germline V gene lookup returns CDR1 SQVTM and CDR2 ANQGSEA. CDR3 bases: TGCAGCGTTGGCGGAGGTGAGGACTCATGGAACATTCAGTACTTC. Translating it yields CSVGGGEDSWNIQYF.

This rearrangement joins TRBV27 to TRBJ1-2; the D gene is possibly TRBD1 (6 bases). CDR3 length: 14 amino acids. V was shortened by 5 bases and J by 7 bases, with 17 bases between the two germline ends. Germline CDR1 and CDR2: MNHEY and SMNVEV (reference sequence). CDR3 residues: CASSPLGGQGGYTF. The CDR3 DNA is TGTGCCAGCAGTCCCCTGGGGGGGCAGGGTGGCTACACCTTC.

The gene calls are TRBV15 and TRBJ2-1, with 16 positions matching TRBD2. CDR1 is LNHNV and CDR2 is YYDKDF in the germline V gene (reference sequence). The CDR3 length is 18 residues. V lost 0 bases to trimming and J lost 10 bases; unmatched junction nucleotides: 9. Here the CDR3 reads CATSRDFKGTSGRGEQFF. The CDR3 bases are TGTGCCACCAGCAGAGATTTCAAGGGGACTAGCGGGAGGGGGGAGCAGTTCTTC.

The V and J genes are TRBV10-3 and TRBJ2-3; D perhaps matches TRBD1 (5 bases). Germline V lookup: CDR1 ENHRY, CDR2 SYGVKD. V was cut by 10 bases and J by 5 bases, with 16 bases left in between. There are 13 residues in the CDR3. The CDR3 DNA is TGTGCCACAAGACAGCCCGATCGAGATACGCAGTATTTT. Translation: CATRQPDRDTQYF.

The chain carries TRBV19 and TRBJ1-1; TRBD1 agrees at 10 bases. Trimming at V came to 5 bases and at J to 1 base, leaving 4 bases not matched to a gene. Germline V gene sequence: CDR1 LNHDA, CDR2 SQIVND (reference sequence). CDR3 length: 15 amino acids. CDR3 bases: TGTGCCAGTAGTCGGGACAGGGGAGCGAACACTGAAGCTTTCTTT. Translated: CASSRDRGANTEAFF.

The rearrangement links TRBV14 to TRBJ2-1; TRBD2 matches 8 bases. The length of the CDR3 is 17 residues. After removal of 1 base from V and 6 bases from J, the junction contained 11 bases not matched to a gene. Looked up from germline, CDR1 is SGHDN and CDR2 is FVKESK. CDR3 sequence: CASSQVGGGSLTNEQFF. In DNA, the CDR3 is TGTGCCAGCAGCCAAGTAGGCGGGGGGTCTTTGACCAATGAGCAGTTCTTC.

The chain couples TRBV2 to TRBJ2-3, with 7 bases fitting TRBD2. The CDR3 is 15 amino acids. V gave up 4 bases and J gave up 2 bases; unmatched junction bases: 6. CDR1 and CDR2 (germline): SNHLY, FYNNEI. This CDR3 is CASSVASGITDTQYF. DNA of the CDR3: TGTGCCAGCAGTGTCGCTAGCGGCATCACAGATACGCAGTATTTT.

This chain joins TRBV6-1 and TRBJ1-3, with 7 bases fitting TRBD1. This CDR3 has 15 residues. V was clipped by 8 bases and J by 0 bases; unmatched bases: 7. Germline values: CDR1 MNHNS, CDR2 SASEGT. This CDR3 is CASLQGIDSGNTIYF. CDR3 nucleotide sequence: TGTGCCAGCTTACAGGGGATCGACTCTGGAAACACCATATATTTT.

The chain carries TRBV7-3 and TRBJ2-3; TRBD2 aligns across 7 bases. The CDR3 loop spans 15 amino acids. Germline loops: CDR1 SGHTA, CDR2 FQGTGA. V lost 1 base, J lost 4 bases, and 5 bases stayed unmatched. CDR3 nucleotides: TGTGCCAGCAGCTTAATGGGCGGGAGCGCAGATACGCAGTATTTT. Translated, it gives CASSLMGGSADTQYF. Combining the CDR3 with reference TRBV7-3 and TRBJ2-3 gives the whole variable domain GAGVSQTPSNKVTEKGKYVELRCDPISGHTALYWYRQSLGQGPEFLIYFQGTGAADDSGLPNDRFFAVRPEGSVSTLKIQRTERGDSAVYLCASSLMGGSADTQYFGPGTRLTVL.

This clone was seen once. The chain has TRBV19 and TRBJ2-7, with D possibly being TRBD2 (7 bases). From germline, CDR1 is LNHDA and CDR2 SQIVND (reference sequence). V lost 8 bases to trimming and J lost 4 bases, with 18 bases between them. The CDR3 contains 14 residues. Written as DNA, the CDR3 is TGTGCCAGTGGTAGCGCGGGGGCCGAATACGAGCAGTACTTC. Its protein product is CASGSAGAEYEQYF.

The chain couples TRBV7-9 to TRBJ2-5; D unclear. Germline V gene data show CDR1 as SEHNR and CDR2 as FQNEAQ (reference sequence). V lost 5 bases and J 5 bases, leaving 12 bases between the germline ends. This CDR3 region has 13 residues. DNA for the CDR3: TGTGCCAGCAGCCTTGCCCCGCAGGAGACCCAGTACTTC. Amino acid sequence: CASSLAPQETQYF.

The chain employs TRBV10-1 and TRBJ2-5; 10 bases line up with TRBD2. The V and J ends lost 7 bases and 7 bases, in that order; junction bases with no gene match: 9. The CDR3 spans 14 residues. Germline assignment: CDR1 WNHNN and CDR2 SYGVQD (reference sequence). The CDR3 here is CASTPSGSRGTQYF. As DNA, the CDR3 is TGCGCCAGCACGCCTAGCGGGAGCCGAGGGACCCAGTACTTC.

CDR3 sequence reads: CASSFVPGGYTF. The CDR3 nucleotides read TGTGCCAGCAGCTTTGTCCCGGGTGGCTACACCTTC. The chain carries TRBV5-6 and TRBJ1-2, with D uncertain. V was clipped by 2 bases and J by 7 bases, with 9 bases between them. The CDR3 consists of 12 residues. The germline CDR1 and CDR2 sequences are SGHDT and YYEEEE.

The CDR3 reads CASKLAEASYEQYF. The CDR3 DNA is TGTGCCAGCAAGTTGGCCGAAGCTAGCTACGAGCAGTACTTC. V gene TRBV2 combines with J gene TRBJ2-7, with D hard to call. Trimming stripped 7 bases from V and 3 bases from J, with 16 bases between. There are 14 residues in the CDR3. The germline CDR1 and CDR2 sequences are SNHLY and FYNNEI.

J is TRBJ2-4 and V is TRBV6-6, with 7 bases lining up with TRBD1. Germline assignment: CDR1 MNHNY and CDR2 SVGAGI (reference sequence). The CDR3 covers 14 residues. V was pared by 6 bases and J by 7 bases, with 9 bases of the junction left unmatched. CDR3 loop: CASSYTGVLNIQYF. The CDR3 nucleotides are TGTGCCAGCAGCTATACAGGGGTTTTGAACATTCAGTACTTC.

This rearrangement joins TRBV10-3 to TRBJ1-2; possibly TRBD1 for D (5 bases). Germline lookup yields CDR1 ENHRY and CDR2 SYGVKD. With 10 bases removed from V and 2 bases from J, the gap between germline ends came to 11 bases. CDR3 size: 12 residues. In nucleotides, the CDR3 is TGTGCCACCCTCACAGGAAACTATGGCTACACCTTC. Translated, it gives CATLTGNYGYTF.

This clone was counted once. The chain links TRBV30 to TRBJ1-1, with 7 nucleotides matching TRBD1. V lost 1 base, J lost 1 base, and 0 bases stayed unmatched. The CDR3 sequence is 13 residues long. Per germline, CDR1 GTSNPN and CDR2 SVGIG (reference sequence). The CDR3 nucleotides read TGTGCCTGGAGTGGGGACAGGAACACTGAAGCTTTCTTT. The encoded protein is CAWSGDRNTEAFF.